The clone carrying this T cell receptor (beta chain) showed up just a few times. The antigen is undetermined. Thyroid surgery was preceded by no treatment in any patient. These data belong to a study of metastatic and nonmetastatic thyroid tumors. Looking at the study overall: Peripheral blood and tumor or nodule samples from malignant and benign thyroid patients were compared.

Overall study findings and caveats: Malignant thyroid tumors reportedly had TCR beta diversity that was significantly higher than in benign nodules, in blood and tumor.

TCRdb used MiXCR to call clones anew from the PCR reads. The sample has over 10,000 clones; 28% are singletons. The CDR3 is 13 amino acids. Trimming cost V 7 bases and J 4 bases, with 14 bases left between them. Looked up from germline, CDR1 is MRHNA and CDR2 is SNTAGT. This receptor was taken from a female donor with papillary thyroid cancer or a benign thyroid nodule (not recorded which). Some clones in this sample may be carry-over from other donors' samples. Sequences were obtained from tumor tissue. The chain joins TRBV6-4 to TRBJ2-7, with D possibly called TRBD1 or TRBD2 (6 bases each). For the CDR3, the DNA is TGTGCCAGCACCCTGGGGGGCGGTTACGAGCAGTACGTC. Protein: CASTLGGGYEQYV.